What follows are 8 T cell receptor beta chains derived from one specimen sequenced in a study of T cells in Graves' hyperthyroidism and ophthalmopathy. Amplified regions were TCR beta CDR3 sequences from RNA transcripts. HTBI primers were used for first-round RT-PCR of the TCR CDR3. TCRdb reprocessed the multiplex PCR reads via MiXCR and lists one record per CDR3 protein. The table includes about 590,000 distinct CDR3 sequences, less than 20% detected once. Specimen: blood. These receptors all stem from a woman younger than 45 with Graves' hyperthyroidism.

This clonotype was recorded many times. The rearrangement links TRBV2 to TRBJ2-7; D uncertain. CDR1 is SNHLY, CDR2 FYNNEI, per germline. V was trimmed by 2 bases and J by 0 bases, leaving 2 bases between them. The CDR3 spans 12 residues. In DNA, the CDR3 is TGTGCCAGCAGTGAATCCTCCTACGAGCAGTACTTC. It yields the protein CASSESSYEQYF.

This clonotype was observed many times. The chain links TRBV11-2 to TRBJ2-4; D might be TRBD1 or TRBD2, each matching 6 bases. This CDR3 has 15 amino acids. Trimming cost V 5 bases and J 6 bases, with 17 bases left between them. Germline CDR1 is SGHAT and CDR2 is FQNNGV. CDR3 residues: CASSLTPGASNIQYF. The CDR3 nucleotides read TGTGCCAGCAGCCTCACCCCGGGGGCCTCAAACATTCAGTACTTC.

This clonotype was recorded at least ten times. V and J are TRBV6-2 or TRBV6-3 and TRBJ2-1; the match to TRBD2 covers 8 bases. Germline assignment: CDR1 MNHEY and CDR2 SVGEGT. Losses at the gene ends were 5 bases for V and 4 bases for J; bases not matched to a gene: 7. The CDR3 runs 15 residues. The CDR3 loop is CASSRPGTRYNEQFF. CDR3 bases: TGTGCCAGCAGTCGCCCCGGGACTAGGTACAATGAGCAGTTCTTC.

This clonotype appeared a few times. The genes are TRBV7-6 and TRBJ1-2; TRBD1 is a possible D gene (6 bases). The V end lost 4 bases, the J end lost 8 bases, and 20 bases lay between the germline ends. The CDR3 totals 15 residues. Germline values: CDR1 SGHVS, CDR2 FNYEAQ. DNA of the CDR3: TGTGCCAGCAGCTCCGGTGTGGGGGGGCCTTACGGCTACACCTTC. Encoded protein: CASSSGVGGPYGYTF.

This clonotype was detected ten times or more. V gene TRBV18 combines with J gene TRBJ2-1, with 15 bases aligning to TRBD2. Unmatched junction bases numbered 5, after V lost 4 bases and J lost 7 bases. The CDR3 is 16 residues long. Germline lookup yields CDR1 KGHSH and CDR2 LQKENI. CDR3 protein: CASSLPGTSGRNEQFF. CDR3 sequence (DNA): TGTGCCAGCTCACTCCCCGGGACTAGCGGGAGGAATGAGCAGTTCTTC.

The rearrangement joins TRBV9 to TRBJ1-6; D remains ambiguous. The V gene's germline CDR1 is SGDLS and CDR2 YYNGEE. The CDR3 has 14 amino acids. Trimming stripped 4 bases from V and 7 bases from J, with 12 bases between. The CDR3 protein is CASSRLGENSPLHF. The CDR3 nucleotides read TGTGCCAGCAGCCGCCTCGGGGAGAATTCACCCCTCCACTTT.

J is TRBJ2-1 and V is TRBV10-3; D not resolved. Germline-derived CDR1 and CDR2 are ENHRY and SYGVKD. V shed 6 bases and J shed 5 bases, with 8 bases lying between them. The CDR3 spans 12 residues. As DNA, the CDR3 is TGTGCCATCAGCGATTTCCACAATGAGCAGTTCTTC. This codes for CAISDFHNEQFF.

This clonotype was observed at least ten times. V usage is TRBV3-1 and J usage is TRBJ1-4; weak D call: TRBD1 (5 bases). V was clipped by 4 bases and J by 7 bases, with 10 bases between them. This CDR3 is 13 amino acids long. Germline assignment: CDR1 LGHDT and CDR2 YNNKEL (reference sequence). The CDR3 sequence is CASSPGLREKLFF. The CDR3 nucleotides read TGTGCCAGCAGCCCGGGACTCCGTGAAAAACTGTTTTTT.